The present T cell receptor (beta chain) was sequenced within a study of shared clonotypes between healthy human individuals. Turning to the study itself: Aged 18 to 49, the donors were a couple of women and a few men. The study, taken as a whole, reports: Estimated clonotype richness was generally higher in naive than memory subsets. Naive CD4 clonotype sharing across a few donors was 5% to 6%.

With V trimmed by 11 bases and J by 5 bases, 7 bases remained unmatched. CDR3 length: 12 residues. The naive CD8 population came from CD45RO-negative cells selected for CCR7, without terminally differentiated effector memory CD45RA+ cells. Details on this clone: The target antigen is unknown.

The data were produced by immunoSEQ multiplex PCR, yet TCRdb's version contains in-frame clones alone and is incomplete. The table has approximately 2,000,000 clones, roughly 95% seen once; the top ten hold around 1.7%. The material sequenced was naive CD8+ T cells from PBMCs. The chain recombines TRBV23-1 with TRBJ2-7; 9 positions agree with TRBD1. TRBV23-1 is given ORF status, its function remaining uncertain. The source of this sequence is a man between 18 and 29 years old in good health. Some clones in this sample may be carry-over from other donors' samples. CDR3 amino acids: CAQGGQGDEQYF. For the CDR3, the DNA is TGCGCCCAAGGGGGACAGGGCGACGAGCAGTACTTC.